The 7 T cell receptor beta chains in this list originate from one sample, sequenced in a study of T cells in localized non-small cell lung cancer. Libraries were prepared by immunoSEQ multiplex PCR; TCRdb keeps only in-frame clonotypes and omits some of them. The sample carries about 40,000 clones, around 87% recorded once. Specimen: peripheral blood, collected before any cancer treatment. These receptors all stem from a man aged 18 to 55 with stage I lung adenocarcinoma.

The chain recombines TRBV9 with TRBJ1-1; 10 bases agree with TRBD1. V lost 5 bases and J lost 5; bases outside the gene matches: 6. CDR3 size: 14 residues. CDR1 SGDLS and CDR2 YYNGEE come from the germline V gene. The CDR3 reads CASSSGQGGTEAFF. The CDR3 nucleotides read TGTGCCAGCAGTTCCGGACAGGGGGGGACTGAAGCTTTCTTT. Looking up the rest from reference TRBV9 and TRBJ1-1 gives the full variable domain: DSGVTQTPKHLITATGQRVTLRCSPRSGDLSVYWYQQSLDQGLQFLIQYYNGEERAKGNILERFSAQQFPDLHSELNLSSLELGDSALYFCASSSGQGGTEAFFGQGTRLTVV.

This chain links TRBV19 with TRBJ1-2; the D gene is possibly TRBD1 (5 bases). V lost 0 bases and J lost 5, with 19 bases in between. There are 17 residues in the CDR3. Looked up from germline, CDR1 is LNHDA and CDR2 is SQIVND (reference sequence). CDR3 DNA: TGTGCCAGTAGTATAGATCATAGCACAGGCAGACAATATGGCTACACCTTC. Translation gives CASSIDHSTGRQYGYTF.

The genes are TRBV5-1 and TRBJ1-4; D uncertain. The CDR3 is 15 residues long. The V gene lost 3 bases and the J gene lost 1 base, with 10 bases spanning the gap. Per germline, CDR1 SGHRS and CDR2 YFSETQ. The CDR3 bases are TGCGCCAGCAGCTCTGGACCGATAACTAATGAAAAACTGTTTTTT. Translated, it gives CASSSGPITNEKLFF.

The chain carries TRBV9 and TRBJ1-2; D not resolved. The germline V and J ends were trimmed by 10 bases and 6 bases, with 7 bases remaining between them. Germline loops: CDR1 SGDLS, CDR2 YYNGEE. The CDR3 runs 9 residues. The chain's CDR3 is CAGGDGYTF. The CDR3 DNA sequence: TGTGCCGGCGGAGATGGCTACACCTTC. The variable domain in full, completed from reference TRBV9 and TRBJ1-2, reads DSGVTQTPKHLITATGQRVTLRCSPRSGDLSVYWYQQSLDQGLQFLIQYYNGEERAKGNILERFSAQQFPDLHSELNLSSLELGDSALYFCAGGDGYTFGSGTRLTVV.

The chain uses TRBV19 and TRBJ2-7; no firm D call. Trimming left V 6 bases short and J 2 bases short, with 17 bases between. In germline, CDR1 is LNHDA, CDR2 SQIVND (reference sequence). This CDR3 comprises 15 residues. Here the CDR3 reads CASRSLSAQAYEQYF. CDR3 bases: TGTGCCAGTAGGAGCTTGTCGGCCCAAGCCTACGAGCAGTACTTC.

This chain uses TRBV9 with TRBJ2-3; D is possibly TRBD1 (5 bases). The germline V and J ends were trimmed by 5 bases and 2 bases, with 12 bases remaining between them. The CDR3 contains 14 residues. Per the germline V gene, CDR1 is SGDLS and CDR2 is YYNGEE. This CDR3 reads CASSPGHTTDTQYF. Written as DNA, the CDR3 is TGTGCCAGCAGTCCCGGACACACCACAGATACGCAGTATTTT.

V is TRBV28 and J is TRBJ1-5; D unclear. This CDR3 is 13 amino acids long. Germline V lookup: CDR1 MDHEN, CDR2 SYDVKM. V lost 2 bases and J 2 bases, leaving 4 bases between the germline ends. Here the CDR3 reads CASSLPGNQPQHF. CDR3 DNA sequence: TGTGCCAGCAGTTTACCCGGCAATCAGCCCCAGCATTTT.